This passage covers 30 T cell receptor beta chains from one sample sequenced in a study of shared clonotypes between healthy human individuals. Using immunoSEQ multiplex PCR, the repertoire was profiled, and TCRdb retains in-frame clones only, with some absent. The sample shows approximately 1.5 million clones, nearly 99% of them seen only once. What was sequenced was naive CD4+ T cells sorted from blood. Subset specified: CD45RA+ positively selected. Receptors were obtained from a young man in good health.

The gene calls are TRBV28 and TRBJ2-1, with 12 bases aligning to TRBD2. Trimming took 6 bases from V and 10 from J; bases not matched to a gene: 10. The germline CDR1 and CDR2 sequences are MDHEN and SYDVKM. This CDR3 comprises 15 residues. Here the CDR3 reads CASSPGLAGRGEQFF. The CDR3 DNA reads TGTGCCAGCAGCCCTGGACTAGCGGGACGGGGCGAGCAGTTCTTC.

To note about this clone: The sample has other DNA sequences that encode this CDR3 too. The chain links TRBV27 to TRBJ2-7; 8 bases line up with TRBD1. From germline, CDR1 is MNHEY and CDR2 SMNVEV (reference sequence). The V gene end was trimmed by 5 bases and the J gene end by 4 bases; junction bases not matched to a gene: 4. This CDR3 is built from 13 residues. The CDR3 DNA sequence: TGTGCCAGCAGTACTACAGGGGGATACGAGCAGTACTTC. Protein sequence: CASSTTGGYEQYF.

Note on this clone: Different DNA sequences within this sample yield the same CDR3. This sequence joins TRBV5-1 and TRBJ2-1; a weak D match, TRBD1 (5 bases). The CDR3 has 15 amino acids. With 4 bases removed from V and 0 bases from J, the gap between germline ends came to 11 bases. The germline V gene encodes CDR1 SGHRS and CDR2 YFSETQ. CDR3: CASSQDTSSYNEQFF. The DNA of the CDR3 is TGCGCCAGCAGCCAGGACACGAGCTCCTACAATGAGCAGTTCTTC. Full variable domain (missing parts from reference TRBV5-1 and TRBJ2-1): KAGVTQTPRYLIKTRGQQVTLSCSPISGHRSVSWYQQTPGQGLQFLFEYFSETQRNKGNFPGRFSGRQFSNSRSEMNVSTLELGDSALYLCASSQDTSSYNEQFFGPGTRLTVL.

This clone was seen a few times. V and J are TRBV11-2 and TRBJ2-5; no firm D call. The CDR3 spans 13 residues. CDR1 and CDR2 from the germline V gene are SGHAT and FQNNGV. V lost 0 bases and J 7 bases, leaving 9 bases between the germline ends. CDR3: CASSLDNGGTQYF. DNA for the CDR3: TGTGCCAGCAGCTTAGATAACGGTGGGACCCAGTACTTC.

V and J are TRBV6-5 and TRBJ2-7, with 7 nucleotides matching TRBD2. The CDR3 runs to 14 residues. Losses at the gene ends were 2 bases for V and 4 bases for J; bases not matched to a gene: 5. CDR1 is MNHEY and CDR2 is SVGAGI in the germline V gene. CDR3 sequence reads: CASSYASGLYEQYF. DNA of the CDR3: TGTGCCAGCAGTTACGCTAGCGGCCTTTACGAGCAGTACTTC.

This chain connects TRBV7-2 to TRBJ2-7, with D maybe TRBD2 (6 bases). This CDR3 spans 15 amino acids. Trimming left V 0 bases short and J 2 bases short, with 11 bases between. Germline V CDR1 and CDR2: SGHTA, FQGNSA. CDR3 region: CASSLARAGTYEQYF. CDR3 DNA: TGTGCCAGCAGCTTAGCGCGGGCGGGAACCTACGAGCAGTACTTC.

The chain recombines TRBV11-2 with TRBJ2-7; tentatively, D is TRBD2 (6 bases). V lost 6 bases, J lost 3 bases, and 18 bases lay in between. Germline CDR1 and CDR2: SGHAT and FQNNGV. The CDR3 length is 15 residues. CDR3 sequence reads: CASRSPTGLYYEQYF. The CDR3 DNA sequence: TGTGCCAGCAGATCCCCTACGGGACTCTACTACGAGCAGTACTTC.

This CDR3 reads CASSPAGGRSLGDEQYF. CDR3 bases: TGTGCCAGCTCACCAGCTGGCGGGAGGTCACTAGGGGACGAGCAGTACTTC. The chain uses TRBV18 and TRBJ2-7; 8 bases fit TRBD2. Germline values: CDR1 KGHSH, CDR2 LQKENI. This CDR3 is built from 17 residues. V lost 2 bases, J lost 5 bases, and 14 bases stayed unmatched.

The gene calls are TRBV5-4 and TRBJ1-2, with D perhaps matching TRBD1 (5 bases). Deletions cut 2 bases from V and 0 bases from J, with 11 bases between. Looked up from germline, CDR1 is SGHNT and CDR2 is YYREEE (reference sequence). The CDR3 length is 15 residues. The CDR3 DNA follows: TGTGCCAGCAGCTTCTATGACAGACCTAACTATGGCTACACCTTC. Translated, it gives CASSFYDRPNYGYTF.

The V and J genes are TRBV7-2 and TRBJ2-5, with D possibly TRBD2 on 6 matching bases. Germline assignment: CDR1 SGHTA and CDR2 FQGNSA. Trimming removed 7 bases from V and 0 bases from J, with 21 bases in between. The CDR3 contains 17 residues. In DNA form, the CDR3 reads TGTGCCAGCACCCGGAACCAAGTCGCGGGGTACCAAGAGACCCAGTACTTC. Protein product: CASTRNQVAGYQETQYF. Full variable domain (rest looked up from reference TRBV7-2 and TRBJ2-5): GAGVSQSPSNKVTEKGKDVELRCDPISGHTALYWYRQSLGQGLEFLIYFQGNSAPDKSGLPSDRFSAERTGGSVSTLTIQRTQQEDSAVYLCASTRNQVAGYQETQYFGPGTRLLVL.

The chain joins TRBV9 to TRBJ2-3; D remains unclear. This CDR3 spans 15 amino acids. The germline CDR1 and CDR2 sequences are SGDLS and YYNGEE. The V gene lost 3 bases and the J gene lost 3 bases, with 14 bases spanning the gap. This CDR3 is CASSAGYAGTDTQYF. CDR3 DNA sequence: TGTGCCAGCAGCGCCGGCTATGCTGGTACAGATACGCAGTATTTT.

Only one count was recorded for this clone. This CDR3 is CASSPPTWSSYNEQFF. CDR3 DNA: TGTGCCAGCTCACCACCGACCTGGAGCTCCTACAATGAGCAGTTCTTC. The gene calls are TRBV18 and TRBJ2-1, with unresolved D. V was cut by 0 bases and J by 0 bases, with 9 bases left in between. The CDR3 runs to 16 residues. The germline gives CDR1 KGHSH, CDR2 LQKENI.

The chain joins TRBV6-1 to TRBJ2-2; possible D gene TRBD1, 6 bases. Germline V gene data show CDR1 as MNHNS and CDR2 as SASEGT. Deletions cut 5 bases from V and 1 base from J, with 11 bases between. The CDR3 extends over 15 amino acids. CDR3 coding DNA: TGTGCCAGCAGTCGTGACAGGTGGAACACCGGGGAGCTGTTTTTT. Translation gives CASSRDRWNTGELFF.

V usage is TRBV11-1 and J usage is TRBJ2-1; 11 positions match TRBD2. Germline V CDR1 and CDR2: SGHAT, FQDESV (reference sequence). The CDR3 runs 16 residues. Unmatched junction bases numbered 5, after V lost 3 bases and J lost 4 bases. CDR3 region: CASSFSSGRVYNEQFF. CDR3 nucleotide sequence: TGTGCCAGCAGCTTTAGTAGCGGGAGGGTATACAATGAGCAGTTCTTC.

The chain employs TRBV18 and TRBJ2-7; TRBD1 matches at 7 bases. CDR1 and CDR2 from the germline V gene are KGHSH and LQKENI. J gave up 3 bases and V 6 bases, and 5 bases lay outside the gene matches. The CDR3 has 13 residues. The CDR3 DNA sequence: TGTGCCAGCTCGGACAGGAGGCTCTACGAGCAGTACTTC. It translates to CASSDRRLYEQYF.

This CDR3 reads CSADRAMNTEAFF. As DNA, the CDR3 is TGCAGCGCAGACAGAGCCATGAACACTGAAGCTTTCTTT. The V and J genes are TRBV29-1 and TRBJ1-1; TRBD1 is a possible D gene (5 bases). V was shortened by 7 bases and J by 0 bases, with 12 bases between the two germline ends. The CDR3 extends over 13 amino acids. CDR1 is SQVTM and CDR2 is ANQGSEA in the germline V gene.

The genes are TRBV10-3 and TRBJ2-1, with 10 bases identical to TRBD2. The germline V gene has CDR1 ENHRY and CDR2 SYGVKD. Unmatched junction bases numbered 10, after V lost 6 bases and J lost 8 bases. This CDR3 has 15 amino acids. CDR3 protein: CAIRGEREGLHEQFF. The CDR3 DNA is TGTGCCATCAGGGGGGAGCGGGAGGGCCTACATGAGCAGTTCTTC.

The genes are TRBV5-1 and TRBJ1-3, with 11 bases aligning to TRBD1. CDR1 and CDR2 from the germline V gene are SGHRS and YFSETQ. The CDR3 covers 15 residues. V gave up 3 bases and J gave up 6 bases; unmatched junction bases: 5. The CDR3 region has the DNA TGCGCCAGCAGCTCAGGGACAGGGGGAGAAAACACCATATATTTT. Residues: CASSSGTGGENTIYF.

V usage is TRBV7-2 and J usage is TRBJ2-1; TRBD2 matches at 12 bases. Germline-derived CDR1 and CDR2 are SGHTA and FQGNSA. The CDR3 totals 15 residues. Trimming cost V 5 bases and J 8 bases; bases outside gene matches: 7. The CDR3 bases are TGTGCCAGCAGCGCGACTAGCGGGAGAATCTATGAGCAGTTCTTC. Encoded protein: CASSATSGRIYEQFF.

This clone was recorded once. V is TRBV7-2 and J is TRBJ1-2; TRBD1 aligns across 7 bases. V was pared by 5 bases and J by 4 bases, with 7 bases of the junction left unmatched. CDR1 SGHTA and CDR2 FQGNSA come from the germline V gene. This CDR3 is 14 amino acids long. The CDR3 is CASSGRQGLYGYTF. In nucleotides, the CDR3 is TGTGCCAGCAGCGGAAGACAGGGTCTCTATGGCTACACCTTC.

This clone has only one observation. The chain couples TRBV27 to TRBJ1-5; the D gene is possibly TRBD1 (5 bases). The germline V gene encodes CDR1 MNHEY and CDR2 SMNVEV (reference sequence). The CDR3 runs 16 residues. Between the trimmed V and J ends, which lost 6 bases and 4 bases, there was a span of 19 bases. The CDR3 coding sequence is TGTGCCAGCAGCCCTCCACCGGGACCGAAAAATCAGCCCCAGCATTTT. Its translation: CASSPPPGPKNQPQHF.

The chain is built from TRBV18 and TRBJ2-4; 8 bases align to TRBD2. V lost 3 bases and J lost 5; bases outside the gene matches: 6. The CDR3 sequence is 15 residues long. Germline lookup yields CDR1 KGHSH and CDR2 LQKENI. DNA of the CDR3: TGTGCCAGCTCACCCCCGGGACTAGAACAAAACATTCAGTACTTC. Translated: CASSPPGLEQNIQYF.

This chain uses TRBV6-1 with TRBJ1-3; 7 nucleotides match TRBD1. Germline V lookup: CDR1 MNHNS, CDR2 SASEGT. Trimming at V came to 3 bases and at J to 6 bases, leaving 11 bases not matched to a gene. The CDR3 has 16 amino acids. The CDR3 region is CASSEIRQGGTNTIYF. The DNA of the CDR3 is TGTGCCAGCAGTGAGATCCGACAGGGCGGGACAAACACCATATATTTT.

The CDR3 bases are TGTGCCAGCAGTGTAGTGGTAGGTCTTGAGCAGTTCTTC. This codes for CASSVVVGLEQFF. The chain recombines TRBV6-4 with TRBJ2-1; no reliable D call. The CDR3 has 13 residues. Germline CDR1 reads MRHNA; CDR2 reads SNTAGT. Trimming took 4 bases from V and 9 from J, leaving 13 bases between them.

V usage is TRBV10-3 and J usage is TRBJ2-3; the D gene is possibly TRBD2 (6 bases). The V gene's germline CDR1 is ENHRY and CDR2 SYGVKD. The germline V and J ends were trimmed by 2 bases and 6 bases, with 12 bases remaining between them. CDR3 length: 14 amino acids. CDR3 bases: TGTGCCATCAGTGAGCCGGCGGGAAGCGATACGCAGTATTTT. Residues: CAISEPAGSDTQYF.

The genes are TRBV10-3 and TRBJ1-2; no definite D call. Germline assignment: CDR1 ENHRY and CDR2 SYGVKD. The CDR3 has 14 residues. V lost 3 bases and J 2 bases, leaving 10 bases between the germline ends. The CDR3 bases are TGTGCCATCAGTGACCTTACAGAGAACTATGGCTACACCTTC. Its protein is CAISDLTENYGYTF.

V and J are TRBV2 and TRBJ2-7, with 10 bases matching TRBD1. The trim removed 6 bases at V and 9 bases at J, leaving 8 bases unmatched. The CDR3 is 13 amino acids. CDR1 is SNHLY, CDR2 FYNNEI, per germline. The CDR3 DNA is TGTGCCAGCAGCGGGACAGGGGACAGCGTGCAGTACTTC. Translating gives CASSGTGDSVQYF.

The chain is built from TRBV27 and TRBJ2-7; 8 bases are a match to TRBD1. CDR1 and CDR2 (germline): MNHEY, SMNVEV (reference sequence). V shed 6 bases, J shed 7 bases, and the junction held 17 bases outside the gene matches. The CDR3 runs 16 residues. The CDR3 DNA reads as TGTGCCAGCAGCACAACCCGGACAGGGTTATCTAGGGAGCAGTACTTC. Amino acids: CASSTTRTGLSREQYF.

The chain recombines TRBV9 with TRBJ2-5, with 7 bases lining up with TRBD2. V trimming: 3 bases; J trimming: 2 bases; junction bases outside the gene matches: 7. Per the germline V gene, CDR1 is SGDLS and CDR2 is YYNGEE. The CDR3 extends over 15 amino acids. The CDR3 sequence: CASSAASGTQETQYF. The CDR3 DNA reads as TGTGCCAGCAGCGCGGCTAGCGGAACACAAGAGACCCAGTACTTC.

The J gene is TRBJ2-3, the V gene TRBV27, with TRBD2 matching 16 bases. CDR3 size: 17 residues. Trimming took 5 bases from V and 4 from J; bases not matched to a gene: 6. Germline V lookup: CDR1 MNHEY, CDR2 SMNVEV (reference sequence). This CDR3 reads CASSLWGLAGGSDTQYF. The DNA of the CDR3 is TGTGCCAGCAGTCTCTGGGGACTAGCGGGAGGGTCAGATACGCAGTATTTT.